This T cell receptor beta chain was identified in a study of graft-versus-host responses after intestinal transplantation. At the level of the study: Multivisceral, liver-intestinal, or isolated intestinal grafts went to recipients. Each patient got anti-thymocyte globulin induction, then tacrolimus and steroids for two to four years.

To note about this clone: Its target is not known.

Study results and caveats: Investigators detected GvH clones in recipient marrow, with some emerging earlier in ileum or blood. Allografts carried high graft-versus-host to host-versus-graft clonal ratios in patients having graft-donor T cell macrochimerism.

CDR1 and CDR2 from the germline V gene are PRHDT and FYEKMQ (reference sequence). V trimming: 4 bases; J trimming: 7 bases; junction bases outside the gene matches: 4. The CDR3 extends over 15 amino acids. Clones were read by immunoSEQ multiplex PCR, and TCRdb kept only the in-frame ones, dropping some. The sample lists tens of thousands of clones; roughly four fifths were seen once. The chain combines TRBV13 with TRBJ2-1; 13 bases are shared with TRBD2. The source of this sequence is a human donor who received an intestinal transplant. This sample comprised unstimulated CD8+ T cells sorted from spleen or lymph node cells, obtained before intestinal transplant. The CDR3 DNA reads as TGTGCCAGCAGCTCCACTAGCGGGGGGGCGAATGAGCAGTTCTTC. Translation: CASSSTSGGANEQFF. Full variable domain (rest looked up from reference TRBV13 and TRBJ2-1): AAGVIQSPRHLIKEKRETATLKCYPIPRHDTVYWYQQGPGQDPQFLISFYEKMQSDKGSIPDRFSAQQFSDYHSELNMSSLELGDSALYFCASSSTSGGANEQFFGPGTRLTVL.